The 14 T cell receptor beta chains in this list originate from one sample, sequenced in a study of blood T cell repertoires in COVID-19. Repertoires were generated with immunoSEQ multiplex PCR, while TCRdb's copy carries only in-frame clones and drops some. The sample lists fewer than 350,000 clones; roughly nine tenths were seen once. Specimen: peripheral blood. Every receptor here comes from a woman in her 30s with COVID-19, enrolled during active disease.

The chain joins TRBV5-4 to TRBJ2-5, with D possibly being TRBD2 (5 bases). Germline V lookup: CDR1 SGHNT, CDR2 YYREEE (reference sequence). The CDR3 covers 15 residues. Trimming left V 4 bases short and J 5 bases short, with 18 bases between. CDR3 residues: CASSQNVRAGETQYF. CDR3 nucleotides: TGTGCCAGCAGCCAGAATGTGAGGGCTGGGGAGACCCAGTACTTC.

This rearrangement joins TRBV19 to TRBJ2-7, with TRBD1 matching 11 bases. The CDR3 contains 15 residues. J was trimmed by 4 bases and V by 5 bases; bases with no gene match: 7. Germline CDR1 reads LNHDA; CDR2 reads SQIVND (reference sequence). DNA of the CDR3: TGTGCCAGTAGTCCGTTCGGGACAGGGGGATACGAGCAGTACTTC. Protein sequence: CASSPFGTGGYEQYF.

The rearrangement uses TRBV6-1 and TRBJ2-4, with 11 bases fitting TRBD2. The CDR3 length is 17 residues. Per the germline V gene, CDR1 is MNHNS and CDR2 is SASEGT. The V gene end was trimmed by 2 bases and the J gene end by 8 bases; junction bases not matched to a gene: 11. Here the CDR3 DNA reads TGTGCCAGCAGTGAACACCTTAGCGGGGGGGAGAGAGACATTCAGTACTTC. This gives the protein CASSEHLSGGERDIQYF.

V is TRBV20-1 and J is TRBJ2-2, with D unresolved. Germline CDR1 is DFQATT and CDR2 is SNEGSKA (reference sequence). V was shortened by 3 bases and J by 6 bases, with 8 bases between the two germline ends. The CDR3 is 12 amino acids. The CDR3 sequence: CSASVIAGELFF. Written as DNA, the CDR3 is TGCAGTGCTAGTGTCATTGCCGGGGAGCTGTTTTTT.

This clone is a singleton in its sample. J is TRBJ2-2 and V is TRBV9; a possible D gene is TRBD2 (5 bases). CDR1 and CDR2 from the germline V gene are SGDLS and YYNGEE. This CDR3 has 15 amino acids. Trimming cost V 4 bases and J 5 bases, with 15 bases left between them. CDR3 DNA sequence: TGTGCCAGCAGCTTTACCACCGGCGGGACCGGGGAGCTGTTTTTT. It encodes CASSFTTGGTGELFF.

V and J are TRBV3-1 (or the pseudogene TRBV3-2) and TRBJ2-5; 12 bases are a match to TRBD2. Germline V lookup: CDR1 LGHDT, CDR2 YNNKEL (reference sequence). Trimming at V came to 0 bases and at J to 5 bases, leaving 10 bases not matched to a gene. This CDR3 is built from 18 residues. This CDR3 reads CASSQEFRLAGEEETQYF. Here the CDR3 DNA reads TGTGCCAGCAGCCAAGAATTCCGACTAGCGGGGGAGGAGGAGACCCAGTACTTC.

J is TRBJ1-1 and V is TRBV7-9; D may be TRBD1 (5 bases). From germline, CDR1 is SEHNR and CDR2 FQNEAQ (reference sequence). CDR3 size: 15 residues. V lost 1 base, J lost 1 base, and 10 bases lay in between. The CDR3 DNA reads as TGTGCCAGCAGCTTAGTTGGACACGCGAACACTGAAGCTTTCTTT. This encodes CASSLVGHANTEAFF.

V is TRBV29-1 and J is TRBJ2-7; D is perhaps TRBD1 (6 bases). With 5 bases removed from V and 6 bases from J, the gap between germline ends came to 14 bases. The CDR3 totals 12 residues. The germline V gene encodes CDR1 SQVTM and CDR2 ANQGSEA. The CDR3 sequence: CSVLRGIGEQYF. DNA of the CDR3: TGCAGCGTTCTCAGGGGAATAGGCGAGCAGTACTTC.

The CDR3 protein is CASSVQGTDTEAFF. The CDR3, as DNA: TGTGCCAGCAGCGTCCAGGGTACTGACACTGAAGCTTTCTTT. The rearrangement joins TRBV9 to TRBJ1-1; weak D call: TRBD1 (5 bases). CDR1 is SGDLS and CDR2 is YYNGEE in the germline V gene. V was trimmed by 2 bases and J by 3 bases, leaving 11 bases between them. The CDR3 loop spans 14 amino acids.

This clone came up once. The rearrangement links TRBV10-3 to TRBJ2-3; TRBD1 matches at 8 bases. After removal of 3 bases from V and 4 bases from J, the junction contained 12 bases not matched to a gene. There are 17 residues in the CDR3. Germline-derived CDR1 and CDR2 are ENHRY and SYGVKD. For the CDR3, the DNA is TGTGCCATCAGTGACGGAGCGGTGACAGGGGTCCCAGATACGCAGTATTTT. Its protein is CAISDGAVTGVPDTQYF.

The V gene is TRBV15, the J gene TRBJ1-1; D gene ambiguous. Germline V gene sequence: CDR1 LNHNV, CDR2 YYDKDF (reference sequence). Trimming took off 8 bases at V and 3 bases at J, with 16 bases between the two ends. There are 14 residues in the CDR3. CDR3: CATGRRVWDTEAFF. CDR3 sequence (DNA): TGTGCCACCGGCCGCCGGGTTTGGGACACTGAAGCTTTCTTT.

By share of the sample, this clone is medium-sized. The genes are TRBV19 and TRBJ2-7; 12 bases line up with TRBD1. The CDR3 has 15 amino acids. The germline V gene has CDR1 LNHDA and CDR2 SQIVND (reference sequence). V was pared by 7 bases and J by 1 base, with 5 bases of the junction left unmatched. DNA for the CDR3: TGTGCCAGTATGCCGGGACAGGGGGCTTCCTACGAGCAGTACTTC. Protein sequence: CASMPGQGASYEQYF.

This sequence joins TRBV7-9 and TRBJ2-7; 14 nucleotides match TRBD2. The V and J ends lost 4 bases and 1 base, in that order; junction bases with no gene match: 9. The CDR3 extends over 18 amino acids. From germline, CDR1 is SEHNR and CDR2 FQNEAQ (reference sequence). The CDR3 reads CASSSPGTSGGISYEQYF. CDR3 sequence (DNA): TGTGCCAGCAGCTCCCCCGGGACTAGCGGGGGCATATCCTACGAGCAGTACTTC.

The genes are TRBV19 and TRBJ2-1; 10 bases are a match to TRBD2. This CDR3 has 16 residues. Germline V gene lookup returns CDR1 LNHDA and CDR2 SQIVND (reference sequence). J lost 6 bases, V lost 1 base, and 6 bases had no gene match. CDR3 in amino acids: CASSIAPGLALNEQFF. The CDR3 coding sequence is TGTGCCAGTAGTATAGCCCCGGGACTAGCGCTCAATGAGCAGTTCTTC.